A selection of T cell receptor beta chains follows, all from one sample in a study of PD-L1 blockade in urothelial cancer. Assay: immunoSEQ multiplex PCR; the TCRdb copy retains only in-frame clones and omits some. The sample shows fewer than 50,000 clones, roughly 87% of them seen only once. Sequenced here: PBMCs, sampled around atezolizumab (anti-PD-L1) treatment. The receptor source for this set is a man in his fifties or sixties with urothelial cancer. Each CDR3 is given without its conserved first and last residue.

j_gene: TRBJ1-2
v_gene: TRBV19
CDR3aa: ASSRTGESGYT

j_gene: TRBJ2-3
v_gene: TRBV4-1
CDR3aa: ASSQVAGAADTQY

j_gene: TRBJ2-7
v_gene: TRBV5-1
CDR3aa: ASSAGQSLGEQY

j_gene: TRBJ1-2
v_gene: TRBV4-3
CDR3aa: ASSQDYRGKYGYT

j_gene: TRBJ2-2
v_gene: TRBV7-3
CDR3aa: ASSLHGQVDTGELF

j_gene: TRBJ2-2
v_gene: TRBV4-2
CDR3aa: ASSQASGEVGELF

j_gene: TRBJ2-3
v_gene: TRBV4-2
CDR3aa: ASSQGARAGTDTQY

j_gene: TRBJ2-7
v_gene: TRBV7-9
CDR3aa: ASSIGGRGWAQY

j_gene: TRBJ2-1
v_gene: TRBV19
CDR3aa: ASNTASGGDNEQF

j_gene: TRBJ2-2
v_gene: TRBV7-9
CDR3aa: ASSSGALPRELF

j_gene: TRBJ2-7
v_gene: TRBV7-2
CDR3aa: ASSSNREGAGDYEQY